This entry concerns a single TCR beta chain. This entry is derived from a study of blood T cell repertoires in COVID-19. In the study overall: Some COVID-19 samples were acute and others convalescent; all came from the United States, Italy and Spain. In each case, the material was cDNA or gDNA derived from T cells, B-cell-depleted T cells, or PBMCs.

As handled by the study authors: Nucleated cell counts were estimated from reference gene primer amplification. Repertoires were generated with immunoSEQ multiplex PCR, while TCRdb's copy carries only in-frame clones and drops some. V and J calls plus clone size are reproduced from that table; the DNA served to infer D and trimming. Here the sample spans roughly 250,000 clones, roughly 84% being singletons. The ends were cut back, 3 bases at V and 10 bases at J, with 7 bases in the middle. Per germline, CDR1 MNHNY and CDR2 SVGAGI (reference sequence). CDR3 length: 11 residues. The receptor was isolated from a woman aged 40 to 50 who had recovered from COVID-19. The chain uses TRBV6-6 and TRBJ2-1; D gene unclear. Sequencing was done on a sample of peripheral blood. The CDR3 is CASSYMAEQFF. The CDR3 DNA follows: TGTGCCAGCAGTTATATGGCCGAGCAGTTCTTC.